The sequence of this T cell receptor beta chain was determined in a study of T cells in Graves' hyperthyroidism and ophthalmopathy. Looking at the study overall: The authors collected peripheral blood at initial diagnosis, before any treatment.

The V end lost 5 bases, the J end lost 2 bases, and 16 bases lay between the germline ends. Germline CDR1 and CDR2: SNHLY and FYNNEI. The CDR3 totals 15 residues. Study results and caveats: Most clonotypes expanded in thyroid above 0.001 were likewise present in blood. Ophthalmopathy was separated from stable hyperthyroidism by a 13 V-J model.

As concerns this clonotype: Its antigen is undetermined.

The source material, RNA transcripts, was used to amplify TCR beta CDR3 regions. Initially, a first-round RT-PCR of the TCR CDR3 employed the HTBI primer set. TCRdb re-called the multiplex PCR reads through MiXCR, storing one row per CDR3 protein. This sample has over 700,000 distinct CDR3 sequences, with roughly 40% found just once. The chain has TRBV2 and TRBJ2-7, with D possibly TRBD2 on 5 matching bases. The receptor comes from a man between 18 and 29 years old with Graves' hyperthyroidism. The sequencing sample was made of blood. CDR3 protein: CASSLRAALPYEQYF. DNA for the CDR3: TGTGCCAGCAGTTTGAGGGCAGCCCTCCCCTACGAGCAGTACTTC.